What follows are 7 T cell receptor beta chains derived from one specimen sequenced in a study of human T cells and chemical hapten exposure. Time point in this sample: patch test 1, 2 weeks after DPC sensitization. Treatment meaning: therapeutic diphenylcyclopropenone sensitization with weekly scalp DPC. TCRdb fed the RACE reads into MiXCR, producing one record per CDR3 protein. This sample has about 120,000 distinct CDR3 sequences; roughly 15% occur once, and the top ten carry around 0.99%. The sample consisted of whole blood, taken in connection with sensitization to the hapten diphenylcyclopropenone (DPC). These receptors originate from a young man with alopecia areata. Some clones in this sample may be carry-over from other donors' samples.

J is TRBJ2-7 and V is TRBV18, with D uncertain. The ends were cut back, 3 bases at V and 4 bases at J, with 4 bases in the middle. The CDR3 extends over 11 amino acids. Germline V CDR1 and CDR2: KGHSH, LQKENI. The CDR3 DNA sequence: TGTGCCAGCTCACCCGAGTACGAGCAGTACGTC. The encoded protein is CASSPEYEQYV.

This clonotype showed up just a few times. The J gene is TRBJ2-7, the V gene TRBV7-9; a possible D gene is TRBD1 (5 bases). The length of the CDR3 is 15 residues. The ends were cut back, 6 bases at V and 1 base at J, with 16 bases in the middle. In germline, CDR1 is SEHNR, CDR2 FQNEAQ (reference sequence). The CDR3 sequence is CASREGHGISYEQYF. The CDR3 DNA follows: TGTGCCAGCAGAGAAGGACACGGAATTTCCTACGAGCAGTACTTC.

CDR3 amino acids: CASSFGPVTEAFF. The CDR3 bases are TGTGCCAGCAGCTTCGGTCCGGTCACTGAAGCTTTCTTT. This chain uses TRBV7-9 with TRBJ1-1; D is uncertain. This CDR3 is built from 13 residues. V was trimmed by 3 bases and J by 4 bases, leaving 9 bases between them. CDR1 and CDR2 from the germline V gene are SEHNR and FQNEAQ (reference sequence).

This chain links TRBV7-9 with TRBJ2-2, with a tentative D call TRBD2 (7 bases). Trimming removed 8 bases at V and 0 bases at J, with 13 bases between. CDR3 length: 15 amino acids. From germline, CDR1 is SEHNR and CDR2 FQNEAQ (reference sequence). CDR3 protein: CASPWGGPNTGELFF. CDR3 bases: TGTGCCAGCCCCTGGGGGGGGCCGAACACCGGGGAGCTGTTTTTT.

This clonotype was counted between two and nine times. The CDR3 DNA reads TGTGCCAGCAGCCCCGGGGGGGGTGGTGAAAAACTGTTTTTT. It encodes CASSPGGGGEKLFF. The V call is TRBV5-4, the J call TRBJ1-4; a weak D match, TRBD1 (5 bases). This CDR3 has 14 amino acids. The V gene lost 4 bases and the J gene lost 7 bases, with 14 bases spanning the gap. Germline assignment: CDR1 SGHNT and CDR2 YYREEE (reference sequence).

The sample holds a few counts of this clonotype. V usage is TRBV6-2 or TRBV6-3 and J usage is TRBJ1-1; weak D call: TRBD1 (6 bases). Germline V gene data show CDR1 as MNHEY and CDR2 as SVGEGT. The CDR3 extends over 14 amino acids. Deletions cut 7 bases from V and 4 bases from J, with 16 bases between. The CDR3 DNA follows: TGTGCCAGCATGAGGACAGCGGTGGGCACTGAAGCTTTCTTT. Protein product: CASMRTAVGTEAFF.

The sample holds a few counts of this clonotype. This rearrangement joins TRBV20-1 to TRBJ2-7, with 7 bases matching TRBD1. The V gene end was trimmed by 7 bases and the J gene end by 2 bases; junction bases not matched to a gene: 2. The CDR3 length is 11 residues. Germline V gives CDR1 DFQATT, CDR2 SNEGSKA (reference sequence). The CDR3 loop reads CSDGQAYEQYV. DNA for the CDR3: TGCAGTGACGGACAGGCCTACGAGCAGTACGTC.